This record looks at one T cell receptor beta chain sequence and its context. The antigen is not known. Between the trimmed V and J ends, which lost 4 bases and 4 bases, there was a span of 10 bases. The CDR3 runs to 12 residues. Germline V gene data show CDR1 as DFQATT and CDR2 as SNEGSKA (reference sequence). Reverse transcription of roughly 0.5 to 1 ug RNA used random hexamers. TCRdb reprocessed the immunoSEQ multiplex PCR reads with MiXCR, giving one entry per CDR3 protein. The data hold roughly 150,000 distinct CDR3 sequences, with over 95% observed a single time. Through negative isolation, CD4+ and CD8+ T cells were obtained, while TEMRA cells were enriched using FACS. The sample is drawn from a study of CD8 T cells in Susac syndrome. General observations from the study: The study recognized that its TCR sequencing and HLA analysis covered a relatively small number of individuals.

This clonotype was sampled from a human donor with multiple sclerosis. V and J are TRBV20-1 and TRBJ2-5, with D tentatively TRBD2 (5 bases). Sample: CD8+ T cells from PBMCs. The CDR3 loop is CSATDEGETQYF. The CDR3 DNA is TGCAGTGCTACGGATGAGGGAGAGACCCAGTACTTC.